The 14 T cell receptor beta chains in this list originate from one sample, sequenced in a study of response to subunit inactivated influenza vaccine. MiXCR was run by TCRdb on the RT-PCR reads, yielding one entry per CDR3 protein. The top ten clones hold roughly 7.6% of a sample with 600,000 to 850,000 distinct CDR3 sequences, around 15% of them seen once. The sample here was PBMCs from blood, taken around 15 days before vaccination. The receptors derive from a man in his fifties or sixties who received an inactivated influenza vaccine.

This chain links TRBV10-3 with TRBJ2-3; D not certain. The V end was cut by 5 bases, the J end by 1 base, with 10 bases between. The CDR3 runs 14 residues. Germline V gene data show CDR1 as ENHRY and CDR2 as SYGVKD. CDR3 residues: CAISLKGGTDTQYF. DNA of the CDR3: TGTGCCATCAGTTTAAAGGGTGGCACAGATACGCAGTATTTT.

The table lists this clonotype with many counts. This rearrangement joins TRBV12-3 or TRBV12-4 to TRBJ1-4, with a possible D match to TRBD1 (5 bases). The CDR3 length is 15 residues. V was pared by 4 bases and J by 0 bases, with 9 bases between. In DNA form, the CDR3 reads TGTGCCAGCAGTTCCCCAGGGACAACTAATGAAAAACTGTTTTTT. Its protein product is CASSSPGTTNEKLFF.

This rearrangement joins TRBV6-5 to TRBJ1-4; no definite D call. Germline CDR1 is MNHEY and CDR2 is SVGAGI. This CDR3 spans 18 amino acids. Trimming shortened V by 4 bases and J by 2 bases, and 20 bases separated the two germline ends. CDR3 sequence (DNA): TGTGCCAGCAGTTTTGATTATAAGGGAATTGGGACTAATGAAAAACTGTTTTTT. This sequence encodes CASSFDYKGIGTNEKLFF.

This clonotype showed up many times. The CDR3 nucleotides read TGTGCCAGCAGTTATTCCCAAGGGGGTCTGGGTAATGAGCAGTTCTTC. Translation: CASSYSQGGLGNEQFF. V is TRBV6-2 or TRBV6-3 and J is TRBJ2-1; TRBD1 might be the D (6 bases). Trimming removed 3 bases at V and 7 bases at J, with 19 bases between. The CDR3 sequence is 16 residues long. Germline V CDR1 and CDR2: MNHEY, SVGEGT.

This clonotype was recorded a few times. The chain combines TRBV10-3 with TRBJ1-1; D ambiguous. Per germline, CDR1 ENHRY and CDR2 SYGVKD. V lost 3 bases, J lost 4 bases, and 9 bases lay in between. The CDR3 runs to 13 residues. Here the CDR3 reads CAISDGVVTEAFF. In DNA form, the CDR3 reads TGTGCCATCAGTGATGGGGTCGTCACTGAAGCTTTCTTT.

V and J are TRBV20-1 and TRBJ2-5, with 7 nucleotides matching TRBD2. The CDR3 loop spans 11 amino acids. The V and J ends lost 5 bases and 5 bases, in that order; junction bases with no gene match: 2. CDR1 is DFQATT and CDR2 is SNEGSKA in the germline V gene (reference sequence). The CDR3 DNA follows: TGCAGTGCTGAGGGAGGGGAGACCCAGTACTTC. Its protein is CSAEGGETQYF.

V is TRBV5-4 and J is TRBJ2-4; D could derive from TRBD1 or TRBD2 (5 bases each). This CDR3 has 17 residues. Trimming removed 4 bases from V and 2 bases from J, with 19 bases in between. The germline V gene has CDR1 SGHNT and CDR2 YYREEE (reference sequence). The CDR3 nucleotides read TGTGCCAGCAGCCCCGGGGACGGGTTTGAGACCAAAAACATTCAGTACTTC. It translates to CASSPGDGFETKNIQYF.

The chain combines TRBV20-1 with TRBJ1-1; possibly TRBD1 for D (6 bases). The germline V and J ends were trimmed by 6 bases and 5 bases, with 16 bases remaining between them. Per the germline V gene, CDR1 is DFQATT and CDR2 is SNEGSKA (reference sequence). The CDR3 sequence is 13 residues long. CDR3 bases: TGCAGTGCCAAACGCAGGGGTGGGACTGAAGCTTTCTTT. Its protein is CSAKRRGGTEAFF.

V usage is TRBV6-1 and J usage is TRBJ2-6, with D perhaps TRBD2 (5 bases). There are 14 residues in the CDR3. Between the trimmed V and J ends, which lost 7 bases and 0 bases, there was a span of 7 bases. In germline, CDR1 is MNHNS, CDR2 SASEGT. The CDR3 sequence is CASKRSSGANVLTF. In DNA, the CDR3 is TGTGCCAGCAAGCGGAGCTCTGGGGCCAACGTCCTGACTTTC.

CDR3 nucleotide sequence: TGTGCCAGGGGACAGGAGCCCTACGAGCAGTACTTC. Its protein is CARGQEPYEQYF. J is TRBJ2-7 and V is TRBV6-6, with 8 bases aligning to TRBD1. V shed 9 bases and J 2 bases; nucleotides not matched to a gene: 3. Per germline, CDR1 MNHNY and CDR2 SVGAGI (reference sequence). This CDR3 comprises 12 residues.

This clonotype was detected only a few times. The gene calls are TRBV3-1 and TRBJ1-6; TRBD1 matches at 7 bases. CDR1 and CDR2 (germline): LGHDT, YNNKEL (reference sequence). V was clipped by 3 bases and J by 7 bases; unmatched bases: 6. The CDR3 extends over 15 amino acids. Here the CDR3 reads CASSQQGTENSPLHF. DNA for the CDR3: TGTGCCAGCAGCCAGCAAGGGACAGAGAATTCACCCCTCCACTTT.

This clonotype was observed a few times. The chain couples TRBV21-1 to TRBJ2-7; TRBD1, as called in the table, went unchecked against the DNA. TRBV21-1 constitutes a pseudogene. The length of the CDR3 is 14 residues. CDR3 coding DNA: TGTGCCAGCATCCCCGGGACAAAGTCTATCGAGCAGTACTTC. Translated: CASIPGTKSIEQYF.

DNA of the CDR3: TGTGCCAGCACCACCATCTGGGGGTCTAAGGGCACCGGGGAGCTGTTTTTT. It translates to CASTTIWGSKGTGELFF. The rearrangement uses TRBV6-2 or TRBV6-3 and TRBJ2-2, with D perhaps assigned TRBD1 or TRBD2 (5 bases each). The ends were cut back, 7 bases at V and 4 bases at J, with 22 bases in the middle. The CDR3 has 17 amino acids. The germline V gene has CDR1 MNHEY and CDR2 SVGEGT.

This clonotype was seen repeatedly, ten times or more. The chain employs TRBV28 and TRBJ2-3, with no clear D. V lost 3 bases and J lost 2, with 9 bases in between. Looked up from germline, CDR1 is MDHEN and CDR2 is SYDVKM. The CDR3 covers 14 residues. For the CDR3, the DNA is TGTGCCAGCAGTTTTGTTAGGTACACAGATACGCAGTATTTT. Translated, it gives CASSFVRYTDTQYF. The entire variable domain, with the rest obtained from reference TRBV28 and TRBJ2-3, is as follows: DVKVTQSSRYLVKRTGEKVFLECVQDMDHENMFWYRQDPGLGLRLIYFSYDVKMKEKGDIPEGYSVSREKKERFSLILESASTNQTSMYLCASSFVRYTDTQYFGPGTRLTVL.